Listed below are T cell receptor beta chains from one sample, sequenced in a study of T cells in Graves' hyperthyroidism and ophthalmopathy. TCRdb re-called the multiplex PCR reads through MiXCR, storing one row per CDR3 protein. The repertoire holds about 200,000 distinct CDR3 sequences, with around 20% as singletons. The sequenced sample consisted of blood. These receptors were collected from a man between 40 and 49 years old with Graves' hyperthyroidism. Both conserved end residues are part of each CDR3. The D gene is left open where the match is weak. Clone size is not always given. Where it is, it says once, few, many or a class for expanded clones.

V gene	D gene	J gene	clone size	CDR3 DNA	CDR3 protein
TRBV4-3	.	TRBJ2-5	many	TGCGCCAGCAGCCAAGTGGGTAGCACGGAGACCCAGTACTTC	CASSQVGSTETQYF
TRBV10-3	.	TRBJ2-1	.	TGTGCCATCAGTTCAGGGGAAGTCTACAATGAGCAGTTCTTC	CAISSGEVYNEQFF
TRBV28	.	TRBJ2-1	few	TGTGCCAGCAGTTTCGGGCGGAATGAGCAGTTCTTC	CASSFGRNEQFF
TRBV20-1	TRBD2	TRBJ2-3	many	TGCAGTGCTAGGACTAGCGGGGGGTCAGATACGCAGTATTTT	CSARTSGGSDTQYF
TRBV4-2	.	TRBJ2-5	.	TGTGCCAGCAGCCAAGATCTCCGAGGAGAGACCCAGTACTTC	CASSQDLRGETQYF
TRBV2	.	TRBJ2-5	once	TGTGCCAGCAGGGATACACTAGGATCAGAGACCCAGTACTTC	CASRDTLGSETQYF
TRBV2	.	TRBJ2-2	.	TGTGCCAGCAGCGGCATCAACACCGGGGAGCTGTTTTTT	CASSGINTGELFF
TRBV28	.	TRBJ1-5	.	TGTGCCAGCAGTCCAATGGTTATCGTCGGGAGGTATAGCAATCAGCCCCAGCATTTT	CASSPMVIVGRYSNQPQHF
TRBV14	.	TRBJ1-1	many	TGTGCCAGCAGCCAAGATATGAGGAGGAACACTGAAGCTTTCTTT	CASSQDMRRNTEAFF
TRBV20-1	TRBD2	TRBJ2-7	few	TGCAGTGCTAGCGGGGGGGCGTTCGAGCAGTACTTC	CSASGGAFEQYF
TRBV5-6	.	TRBJ2-7	few	TGTGCCAGCAGCCGGGGCAGGACGAGCTCCTACGAGCAGTACTTC	CASSRGRTSSYEQYF
TRBV20-1	TRBD2	TRBJ2-1	.	TGCAGTGCTAGAGATGGTCGGGGGGCCTACAATGAGCAGTTCTTC	CSARDGRGAYNEQFF
TRBV6-2/TRBV6-3	.	TRBJ2-7	many	TGTGCCAGCAGGCCTCAGGTGTACTACGAGCAGTACTTC	CASRPQVYYEQYF
TRBV6-1	.	TRBJ2-5	many	TGTGCCAGCAGTGAAGGCGGGGGCTTGTACCAAGAGACCCAGTACTTC	CASSEGGGLYQETQYF
TRBV12-3/TRBV12-4	.	TRBJ1-2	many	TGTGCCAGCAGTTTCTATTTATCTGGCTACACCTTC	CASSFYLSGYTF
TRBV7-9	TRBD1	TRBJ1-4	many	TGTGCCAGCAGCAAGGGACAGGGGGCGTCGGAAAAACTGTTTTTT	CASSKGQGASEKLFF
TRBV7-9	.	TRBJ1-2	few	TGTGCCAGCAGCTTGGGCACCACGCGCTACACCTTC	CASSLGTTRYTF
TRBV5-1	.	TRBJ2-7	many	TGCGCCAGCAGCTTGGGGCAGGACGAGCAGTACTTC	CASSLGQDEQYF
TRBV24-1	.	TRBJ1-5	.	TGTGCCACCAGTGATTCTCGGGCAGGGGTTCAGCCCCAGCATTTT	CATSDSRAGVQPQHF
TRBV7-2	.	TRBJ1-1	many	TGTGCCAGCAGCTTAGCACAGTCTTTTGAAGCTTTCTTT	CASSLAQSFEAFF
TRBV5-8	.	TRBJ2-7	many	TGTGCCAGCAGACCACAGGTTGGCTACGAGCAGTACTTC	CASRPQVGYEQYF
TRBV5-1	.	TRBJ2-7	few	TGCGCCAGCAGCCTCGGGCAGGGGACCTCCTACGAGCAGTACTTC	CASSLGQGTSYEQYF
TRBV14	.	TRBJ2-3	few	TGTGCCAGCTCACGGGGGGCTTCCCCAGATACGCAGTATTTT	CASSRGASPDTQYF
TRBV14	TRBD2	TRBJ2-1	.	TGTGCCAGCAGCCAAGTGGCAGGACTAGCGGGGGTCGATGAGCAGTTCTTC	CASSQVAGLAGVDEQFF
TRBV5-1	.	TRBJ1-6	.	TGCGCCAGCAGCTTATCCAGGACAGCGACTAATTCACCCCTCCACTTT	CASSLSRTATNSPLHF
TRBV7-9	.	TRBJ2-3	many	TGTGCCAGCAGGGCAGGGGGCACAGATACGCAGTATTTT	CASRAGGTDTQYF
TRBV18	.	TRBJ2-5	many	TGTGCCAGCTCACCACAGGCGGGAGAGACCCAGTACTTC	CASSPQAGETQYF
TRBV2	.	TRBJ1-1	many	TGTGCCAGCAGGACACAGATGAACACTGAAGCTTTCTTT	CASRTQMNTEAFF
TRBV4-1	.	TRBJ2-1	few	TGCGCCAGCAGCCGCGGACAGTACAATGAGCAGTTCTTC	CASSRGQYNEQFF
TRBV9	.	TRBJ2-7	many	TGTGCCAGCAGCGCACCCAGGGGCACCGAGCAGTACTTC	CASSAPRGTEQYF
TRBV6-6	.	TRBJ1-3	.	TGTGCCAGCAGTTACTCGGCAGTCAGCTCTGGAAACACCATATATTTT	CASSYSAVSSGNTIYF
TRBV28	.	TRBJ1-1	many	TGTGCCAGCAGCAACAGGGCAGGAGCTTTCTTT	CASSNRAGAFF
TRBV5-6	.	TRBJ2-3	many	TGTGCCAGCAGCCCCTCCTCGGGACTCGGTTTGACAGATACGCAGTATTTT	CASSPSSGLGLTDTQYF
TRBV6-2/TRBV6-3	.	TRBJ2-1	many	TGTGCCAGCAGTTACTCGAGTAGGGGTTGGTACAATGAGCAGTTCTTC	CASSYSSRGWYNEQFF
TRBV4-3	.	TRBJ1-2	few	TGCGCCAGCAGCCAGGAGGGGAGGTATGGCTACACCTTC	CASSQEGRYGYTF
TRBV4-1	.	TRBJ1-1	many	TGCGCCAGCAGCCAAGATGTCGGGGCCTACACTGAAGCTTTCTTT	CASSQDVGAYTEAFF
TRBV9	.	TRBJ2-3	few	TGTGCCAGCAGCGTAGCTGGGGGAGATACGCAGTATTTT	CASSVAGGDTQYF
TRBV10-3	.	TRBJ1-4	.	TGTGCCAGCAGTGAAGAATCCGGGGCGAGTGATGAAAAACTGTTTTTT	CASSEESGASDEKLFF
TRBV3-1	.	TRBJ2-7	many	TGTGCCAGCAGCCCAACACCGAGTTCCTACGAGCAGTACTTC	CASSPTPSSYEQYF
TRBV28	.	TRBJ2-6	many	TGTGCCAGCAGTTTACAGGGGATGGAGGGGGCCAACGTCCTGACTTTC	CASSLQGMEGANVLTF
TRBV19	TRBD1	TRBJ1-1	few	TGTGCCAGTAGTGAGACAGGGGGCACTGAAGCTTTCTTT	CASSETGGTEAFF
TRBV18	.	TRBJ1-5	many	TGTGCCAGCTCACCGGAGAATAGCAATCAGCCCCAGCATTTT	CASSPENSNQPQHF
TRBV20-1	.	TRBJ2-5	.	TGCAGTGCAGAGACTGGGTATAGAAGCCAAGAGACCCAGTACTTC	CSAETGYRSQETQYF
TRBV19	.	TRBJ1-1	many	TGTGCCAGTAGTACGATGGGGACGGCTCTTAACACTGAAGCTTTCTTT	CASSTMGTALNTEAFF
TRBV6-2/TRBV6-3	TRBD1	TRBJ1-5	many	TGTGCCAGCAGTCCCCAGGGGGGTCAGCCCCAGCATTTT	CASSPQGGQPQHF
TRBV3-1	.	TRBJ2-5	many	TGTGCCAGCAGCCAAGGCCCAGTCAGCGAGACCCAGTACTTC	CASSQGPVSETQYF
TRBV6-1	.	TRBJ2-1	.	TGTGCCAGCGGTGAAGGTCAGGACCTCAAAGGGCGGTTCTTC	CASGEGQDLKGRFF
TRBV5-1	.	TRBJ2-7	many	TGCGCCAGCACTAAGGGAGGCAGCTCCTACGAGCAGTACTTC	CASTKGGSSYEQYF